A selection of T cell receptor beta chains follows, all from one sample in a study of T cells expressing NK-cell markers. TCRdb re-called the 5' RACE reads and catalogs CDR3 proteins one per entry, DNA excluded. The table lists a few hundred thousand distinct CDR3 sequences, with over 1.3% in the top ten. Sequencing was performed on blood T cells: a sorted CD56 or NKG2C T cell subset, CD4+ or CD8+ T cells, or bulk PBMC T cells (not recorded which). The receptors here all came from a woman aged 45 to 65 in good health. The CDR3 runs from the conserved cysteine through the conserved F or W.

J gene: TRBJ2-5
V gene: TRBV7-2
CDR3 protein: CASSYSGSGGETQYF

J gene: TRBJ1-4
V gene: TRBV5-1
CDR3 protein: CASSQGVGSLATNEKLFF

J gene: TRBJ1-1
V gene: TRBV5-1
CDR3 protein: CASSLMPVNTEAFF

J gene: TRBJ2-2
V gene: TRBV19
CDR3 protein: CASSTTSGSGNTGELFF

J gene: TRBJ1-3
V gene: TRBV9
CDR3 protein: CASSTQTGGFGNTIYF

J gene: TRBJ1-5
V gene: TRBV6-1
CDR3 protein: CAVQPGQYSNQPQHF

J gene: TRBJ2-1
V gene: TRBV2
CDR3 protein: CASSDPGGPTNNEQFF

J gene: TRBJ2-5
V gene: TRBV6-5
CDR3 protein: CASRKQGARETQYF

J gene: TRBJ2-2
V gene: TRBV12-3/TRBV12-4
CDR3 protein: CASRQGAITGELFF

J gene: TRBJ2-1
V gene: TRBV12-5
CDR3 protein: CASALGPGQFF

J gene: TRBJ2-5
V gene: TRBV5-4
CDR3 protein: CASSLNFGKQETQYF

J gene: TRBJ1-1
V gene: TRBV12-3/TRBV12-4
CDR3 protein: CASRATGGTEAFF

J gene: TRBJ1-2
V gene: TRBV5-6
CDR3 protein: CASSLTGGADGYTF

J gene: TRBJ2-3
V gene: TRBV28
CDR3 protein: CASSTHDGLAGLHTQYF

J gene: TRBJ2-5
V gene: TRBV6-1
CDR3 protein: CASSGGTSSRGTQYF

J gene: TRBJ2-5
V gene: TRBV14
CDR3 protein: CASSQSPGLAGQETQYF

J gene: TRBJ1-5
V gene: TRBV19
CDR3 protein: CASSSRDGYNQPQHF

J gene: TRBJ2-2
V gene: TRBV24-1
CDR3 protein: CATSDPTDFNTGELFF

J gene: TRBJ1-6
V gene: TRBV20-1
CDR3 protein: CSARRPGTRFYLHF

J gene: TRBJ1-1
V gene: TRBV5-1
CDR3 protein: CASGQVANTEAFF

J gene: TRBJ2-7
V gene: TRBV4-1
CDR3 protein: CASSPGLAGGKYEQYF

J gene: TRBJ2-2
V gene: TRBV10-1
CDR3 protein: CASSPDRGRSGELFF

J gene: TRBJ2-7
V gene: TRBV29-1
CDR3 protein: CSALIAGVGEQYF

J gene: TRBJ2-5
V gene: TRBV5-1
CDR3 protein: CASSPSPGETQYF

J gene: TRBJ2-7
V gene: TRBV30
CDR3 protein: CAWTRALAEEQYF

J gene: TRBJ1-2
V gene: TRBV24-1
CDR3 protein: CATSGGYDYGYTF

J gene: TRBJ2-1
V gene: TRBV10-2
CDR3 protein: CASSGAAGFFNEQFF

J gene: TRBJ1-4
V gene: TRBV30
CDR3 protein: CAWSGTGANEKLFF

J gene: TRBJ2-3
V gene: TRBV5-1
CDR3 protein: CASRSGSLLSTDTQYF

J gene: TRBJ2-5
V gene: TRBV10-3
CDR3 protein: CAISWTNQETQYF

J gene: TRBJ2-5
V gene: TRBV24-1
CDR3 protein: CATSDGDRGDLDF

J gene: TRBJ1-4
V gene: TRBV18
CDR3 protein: CASSPQGLSFEKLFF

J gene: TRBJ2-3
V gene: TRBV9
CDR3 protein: CASSVGRNRDTQYF

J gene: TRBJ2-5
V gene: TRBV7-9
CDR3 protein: CASSLAGGKETQYF